The rows below give T cell receptor beta chains drawn from one sample of a study of CD8+CD57+ T cells in acquired aplastic anemia. TCRdb independently ran MiXCR on the reads; one entry per CDR3 protein. This sample has about 210,000 distinct CDR3 sequences, with approximately 35% found just once. Specimen: sorted CD4+, CD8+, or CD8+CD57+ T cells (not recorded which) from PBMCs. The receptors stem from a human donor in good health, serving as a control. Both conserved end residues are part of each CDR3. D genes are given only for firm matches. Clone sizes are given selectively: once, few, many, or a class where the clone is expanded.

D gene: NA
J gene: TRBJ2-5
clone size: NA
V gene: TRBV29-1
CDR3 protein: CSVAPLGRQETQYF
CDR3 DNA: TGCAGCGTTGCTCCACTGGGACGCCAAGAGACCCAGTACTTC

D gene: NA
J gene: TRBJ1-5
clone size: once
V gene: TRBV6-1
CDR3 protein: CASSEVGSSNQLQHF
CDR3 DNA: TGTGCCAGCAGTGAAGTCGGGAGTAGCAATCAGCTCCAGCATTTT

D gene: TRBD1
J gene: TRBJ2-1
clone size: NA
V gene: TRBV6-1
CDR3 protein: CASRPVTGGTEQFF
CDR3 DNA: TGTGCCAGCAGGCCCGTAACAGGGGGCACCGAGCAGTTCTTC

D gene: NA
J gene: TRBJ2-7
clone size: NA
V gene: TRBV3-1
CDR3 protein: CASSQEGLATAYEQYF
CDR3 DNA: TGTGCCAGCAGCCAAGAAGGATTAGCCACCGCCTACGAGCAGTACTTC

D gene: TRBD1
J gene: TRBJ1-1
clone size: many
V gene: TRBV25-1
CDR3 protein: CASSDPGQGDTEAFF
CDR3 DNA: TGTGCCAGCAGTGACCCCGGACAGGGGGACACTGAAGCTTTCTTT

D gene: NA
J gene: TRBJ1-5
clone size: few
V gene: TRBV5-1
CDR3 protein: CASSLVPGRLISNQPQHF
CDR3 DNA: TGCGCCAGCAGCTTGGTTCCGGGCAGGCTGATTAGCAATCAGCCCCAGCATTTT

D gene: NA
J gene: TRBJ1-1
clone size: once
V gene: TRBV7-2
CDR3 protein: CACSPTPQGPQAFF
CDR3 DNA: TGTGCCTGCAGCCCAACCCCTCAGGGGCCCCAAGCTTTCTTT

D gene: NA
J gene: TRBJ2-2
clone size: many
V gene: TRBV12-3/TRBV12-4
CDR3 protein: CASSRQAGGELFF
CDR3 DNA: TGTGCCAGCAGTCGACAGGCTGGCGGGGAGCTGTTTTTT

D gene: NA
J gene: TRBJ1-1
clone size: NA
V gene: TRBV11-2
CDR3 protein: CASSLGRSEAFF
CDR3 DNA: TGTGCCAGCAGCTTGGGACGTTCTGAAGCTTTCTTT

D gene: NA
J gene: TRBJ1-5
clone size: many
V gene: TRBV2
CDR3 protein: CASSGTLTDQPQHF
CDR3 DNA: TGTGCCAGCAGTGGGACCCTCACCGATCAGCCCCAGCATTTT

D gene: TRBD1
J gene: TRBJ2-1
clone size: once
V gene: TRBV24-1
CDR3 protein: CATSDGTGVYNEQFF
CDR3 DNA: TGTGCCACCAGTGATGGGACAGGGGTCTACAATGAGCAGTTCTTC

D gene: TRBD2
J gene: TRBJ2-1
clone size: NA
V gene: TRBV10-3
CDR3 protein: CAISDSSGLAGYNEQFF
CDR3 DNA: TGTGCCATCAGTGATTCTAGTGGACTAGCGGGGTACAATGAGCAGTTCTTC

D gene: NA
J gene: TRBJ2-7
clone size: many
V gene: TRBV6-1
CDR3 protein: CASSVEGPTYEQYF
CDR3 DNA: TGTGCCAGCAGCGTCGAGGGCCCGACCTACGAGCAGTACTTC

D gene: NA
J gene: TRBJ1-2
clone size: NA
V gene: TRBV2
CDR3 protein: CASSQDSVGGYTF
CDR3 DNA: TGTGCCAGCAGTCAGGACAGTGTGGGAGGCTACACCTTC

D gene: TRBD1
J gene: TRBJ1-2
clone size: many
V gene: TRBV7-2
CDR3 protein: CASSSDRASNGYTF
CDR3 DNA: TGTGCCAGCAGCTCAGACAGGGCGTCGAATGGCTACACCTTC

D gene: NA
J gene: TRBJ1-1
clone size: NA
V gene: TRBV6-1
CDR3 protein: CASSEDSRRDTEAFF
CDR3 DNA: TGTGCCAGCAGTGAAGATTCCAGAAGAGACACTGAAGCTTTCTTT

D gene: NA
J gene: TRBJ2-1
clone size: many
V gene: TRBV20-1
CDR3 protein: CSARALAAWDEQFF
CDR3 DNA: TGCAGTGCTAGAGCTCTAGCTGCTTGGGATGAGCAGTTCTTC

D gene: TRBD1
J gene: TRBJ1-6
clone size: NA
V gene: TRBV2
CDR3 protein: CASSDGQDNSPLHF
CDR3 DNA: TGTGCCAGCAGTGACGGACAGGATAATTCACCCCTCCACTTT

D gene: NA
J gene: TRBJ1-4
clone size: many
V gene: TRBV7-9
CDR3 protein: CASSLGGLRNEKLFF
CDR3 DNA: TGTGCCAGCAGCTTAGGGGGGCTACGTAATGAAAAACTGTTTTTT

D gene: NA
J gene: TRBJ1-5
clone size: NA
V gene: TRBV3-1
CDR3 protein: CASSQDDHQPQHF
CDR3 DNA: TGTGCCAGCAGCCAAGATGACCATCAGCCCCAGCATTTT

D gene: TRBD2
J gene: TRBJ2-2
clone size: many
V gene: TRBV19
CDR3 protein: CASSWGIAGGGELFF
CDR3 DNA: TGTGCCAGTAGTTGGGGAATAGCGGGAGGGGGGGAGCTGTTTTTT

D gene: TRBD2
J gene: TRBJ2-1
clone size: once
V gene: TRBV25-1
CDR3 protein: CASSGIAGYNEQFF
CDR3 DNA: TGTGCCAGCAGTGGAATAGCGGGATACAATGAGCAGTTCTTC

D gene: NA
J gene: TRBJ1-6
clone size: many
V gene: TRBV19
CDR3 protein: CASSRQNNSPLHF
CDR3 DNA: TGTGCCAGTAGTAGGCAGAATAATTCACCCCTCCACTTT

D gene: NA
J gene: TRBJ1-2
clone size: many
V gene: TRBV19
CDR3 protein: CASSFLDKNYGYTF
CDR3 DNA: TGTGCCAGTAGTTTTCTCGACAAAAACTATGGCTACACCTTC

D gene: NA
J gene: TRBJ1-2
clone size: few
V gene: TRBV24-1
CDR3 protein: CATSDQQRGYTF
CDR3 DNA: TGTGCCACCAGTGACCAACAGAGGGGCTACACCTTC

D gene: NA
J gene: TRBJ1-1
clone size: NA
V gene: TRBV2
CDR3 protein: CASTEIRDLNTESFF
CDR3 DNA: TGTGCCAGCACCGAAATACGGGACCTAAACACTGAATCTTTCTTT

D gene: TRBD2
J gene: TRBJ2-7
clone size: NA
V gene: TRBV2
CDR3 protein: CASGWTSGDYEQYF
CDR3 DNA: TGTGCCAGCGGATGGACTAGCGGGGATTACGAGCAGTACTTC

D gene: NA
J gene: TRBJ1-1
clone size: many
V gene: TRBV19
CDR3 protein: CASSRLGGPNTEAFF
CDR3 DNA: TGTGCCAGTAGTCGACTCGGCGGTCCGAACACTGAAGCTTTCTTT

D gene: NA
J gene: TRBJ1-1
clone size: many
V gene: TRBV20-1
CDR3 protein: CSAPRAGENTEAFF
CDR3 DNA: TGCAGTGCCCCCAGGGCTGGAGAGAACACTGAAGCTTTCTTT

D gene: NA
J gene: TRBJ1-2
clone size: NA
V gene: TRBV5-4
CDR3 protein: CASSPTGPGESYTF
CDR3 DNA: TGTGCCAGCTCACCAACGGGGCCAGGGGAGAGCTACACCTTC

D gene: NA
J gene: TRBJ2-1
clone size: many
V gene: TRBV9
CDR3 protein: CASSVDGKGYNEQFF
CDR3 DNA: TGTGCCAGCAGCGTAGACGGGAAGGGATACAATGAGCAGTTCTTC

D gene: NA
J gene: TRBJ2-3
clone size: NA
V gene: TRBV25-1
CDR3 protein: CASSDRRGADTQYF
CDR3 DNA: TGTGCCAGCAGTGATCGTAGGGGAGCAGATACGCAGTATTTT

D gene: TRBD2
J gene: TRBJ2-3
clone size: many
V gene: TRBV10-3
CDR3 protein: CAISEGPTSGGATDTQYF
CDR3 DNA: TGTGCCATCAGTGAAGGGCCCACTAGCGGGGGGGCGACAGATACGCAGTATTTT

D gene: TRBD1
J gene: TRBJ1-6
clone size: many
V gene: TRBV25-1
CDR3 protein: CASRWTGYSPLHF
CDR3 DNA: TGTGCCAGCAGGTGGACAGGCTATTCACCCCTCCACTTT

D gene: NA
J gene: TRBJ2-5
clone size: NA
V gene: TRBV29-1
CDR3 protein: CSSFSRLIGGPQYF
CDR3 DNA: TGCAGCAGCTTCTCCCGCCTTATCGGAGGGCCCCAGTACTTC

D gene: NA
J gene: TRBJ2-5
clone size: many
V gene: TRBV20-1
CDR3 protein: CSARGAETQYF
CDR3 DNA: TGCAGTGCTAGGGGGGCGGAGACCCAGTACTTC

D gene: NA
J gene: TRBJ2-1
clone size: many
V gene: TRBV20-1
CDR3 protein: CSAGRAAGPSNEQFF
CDR3 DNA: TGCAGTGCTGGTCGTGCCGCGGGGCCTTCCAATGAGCAGTTCTTC

D gene: NA
J gene: TRBJ1-2
clone size: many
V gene: TRBV19
CDR3 protein: CASSIIGGGYTF
CDR3 DNA: TGTGCCAGTAGTATAATCGGAGGAGGCTACACCTTC

D gene: TRBD2
J gene: TRBJ2-5
clone size: NA
V gene: TRBV5-4
CDR3 protein: CASSNGGGAETQYF
CDR3 DNA: TGTGCCAGCAGCAACGGGGGGGGGGCAGAGACCCAGTACTTC

D gene: NA
J gene: TRBJ2-5
clone size: many
V gene: TRBV7-6
CDR3 protein: CASSLTKQETQYF
CDR3 DNA: TGTGCCAGCAGCTTAACTAAACAAGAGACCCAGTACTTC

D gene: TRBD2
J gene: TRBJ2-7
clone size: NA
V gene: TRBV2
CDR3 protein: CASRGLAGGPSSYEQYF
CDR3 DNA: TGTGCCAGCAGGGGACTAGCGGGGGGGCCAAGCTCCTACGAGCAGTACTTC

D gene: TRBD2
J gene: TRBJ2-7
clone size: NA
V gene: TRBV7-2
CDR3 protein: CASSLATSGEAAQYF
CDR3 DNA: TGTGCCAGCAGCTTAGCGACTAGCGGGGAAGCAGCGCAGTACTTC

D gene: NA
J gene: TRBJ2-7
clone size: few
V gene: TRBV7-2
CDR3 protein: CASGLVPGDHYEQYF
CDR3 DNA: TGTGCCAGCGGCTTAGTTCCGGGGGATCACTACGAGCAGTACTTC

D gene: NA
J gene: TRBJ2-1
clone size: many
V gene: TRBV9
CDR3 protein: CASSVAGANNEQFF
CDR3 DNA: TGTGCCAGCAGCGTAGCGGGGGCGAACAATGAGCAGTTCTTC

D gene: NA
J gene: TRBJ2-7
clone size: NA
V gene: TRBV2
CDR3 protein: CASGSGEQYF
CDR3 DNA: TGTGCCAGCGGCAGCGGGGAGCAGTACTTC

D gene: TRBD1
J gene: TRBJ1-1
clone size: few
V gene: TRBV5-6
CDR3 protein: CASSLGPTGGRTEAFF
CDR3 DNA: TGTGCCAGCAGCTTGGGGCCCACAGGGGGCAGAACTGAAGCTTTCTTT

D gene: TRBD1
J gene: TRBJ2-7
clone size: few
V gene: TRBV5-1
CDR3 protein: CASSSGQSTYEQYF
CDR3 DNA: TGCGCCAGCAGCTCGGGACAGTCCACCTACGAGCAGTACTTC